This T cell receptor beta chain was retrieved from a study of T cells in Graves' hyperthyroidism and ophthalmopathy. Broader study findings: Peripheral blood also featured most of the thyroid clonotypes expanded above 0.001.

This clonotype turned up a few times. The antigen remains undetermined. Ophthalmopathy patients had moderate-to-severe active disease, CAS ≥3, NOSPECS ≥4, and disease duration under 3 months. The study left out patients who had uncontrolled infection, other autoimmune disease, pregnancy or lactation. Extraction of PBMCs used about 9.2 ml of fresh peripheral blood. CDR3 length: 17 amino acids. Germline loops: CDR1 MNHNY, CDR2 SVGAGI (reference sequence). The V gene lost 2 bases and the J gene lost 0 bases, with 11 bases spanning the gap. RNA transcripts provided the source from which TCR beta CDR3 regions were amplified. The HTBI set primed first-round TCR CDR3 RT-PCR. One entry per CDR3 protein, called by TCRdb with MiXCR from the multiplex PCR reads. The sample contains more than 350,000 distinct CDR3 sequences, 13% to 15% of which appear only once.

Material: blood. The clonotype comes from a woman aged 60 to 75 with Graves' ophthalmopathy. The chain recombines TRBV6-6 with TRBJ1-6; D is undetermined. CDR3 in DNA: TGTGCCAGCAGTTACGAGTACGGGAGCTCCTATAATTCACCCCTCCACTTT. It codes for CASSYEYGSSYNSPLHF.